This T cell receptor beta chain appears in the sequencing data of a study of molecular identifiers for immune sequencing clone quantification. Study-level information: In replicates, RNA from about 20,000 or 100,000 naive CD8 cells was split five ways, four sequenced. General study results and limits: Clones above 20 RNA copies contained over 98% of effector molecules but under 1% of naive ones.

RNA fractions of 10%, 30% or 50% and 20,000 to 1,000,000 sorted cells were the source of naive CD8 libraries. The CDR3 consists of 15 residues. Germline CDR1 and CDR2: SGHAT and FQDESV (reference sequence). On this clonotype: Its antigen remains unidentified. A much larger clone differs from this one at a single base, so this may be a read error.

Generation of bulk TCR libraries relied on previously described methods and listed TCR primers. TCRdb fed the PCR reads into MiXCR, producing one record per CDR3 protein. The repertoire includes about 330,000 distinct CDR3 sequences, roughly 24% of them detected once, and around 0.74% sits in the top ten. The sequence derives from a human donor in good health. Some libraries in this study had Jurkat cell RNA spiked in. Sequencing used naive CD8+ T cells from blood, with Jurkat cell RNA spiked in. This sample's subset: FACS-sorted CD8+CD4-CCR7+CD45RA+ naive T cells. This rearrangement joins TRBV11-1 to TRBJ2-2; unclear D gene. CDR3 region: CASSLAAGNTRELFF. The CDR3 DNA reads as TGTGCCAGCAGCTTAGCGGCTGGAAACACCAGGGAGCTGTTTTTT.